The sequence of this T cell receptor (beta chain) was determined in a study of OX40 agonist ivuxolimab in advanced cancers. About the study as a whole: Ivuxolimab was an agonistic, fully human IgG2 monoclonal antibody directed against OX40 (CD134), a costimulatory receptor. Peripheral TCRbeta sequencing aimed to test whether ivuxolimab altered TCR sequence diversity and caused clonal T-cell expansion. A male proportion of about 79% and a mean age of about 60 years, ranging from about 23 to 90, were recorded for the dose-escalation cohort. Patients were allowed to have had prior anti-PD-1, anti-PD-L1 or anti-CTLA-4 therapy, and about 40% of the dose-escalation patients had been treated with checkpoint inhibitors. The monotherapy dose-escalation portion (N of about 57 patients) of the phase I ivuxolimab trial is reported in the paper. Of the approximately 50 patients in dose escalation, approximately 20 had hepatocellular carcinoma, about 15 had melanoma, 9 had renal cell carcinoma and 9 had head and neck cancer. Partial responses were achieved by three dose-escalation patients, of whom one had hepatocellular carcinoma and two had cutaneous melanoma. Intravenous ivuxolimab was administered to patients every 2 weeks at six dose levels: 0.01, 0.1, 0.3, 1.5, 3 and 10 mg/kg. Paper-wide results and their limitations: Antigen specificity was not determined for the clonally expanded peripheral T cells. At doses of 0.1 to 3.0 mg/kg, clonal expansion of both CD4+ and CD8+ T cells in blood was seen between baseline and week 6. After ivuxolimab, more expanded clones were found on average in CD8+ T cells than in CD4+ T cells. In the 0.1-3.0 mg/kg groups, partial responders had among the lowest normalized peripheral clonal expansion, particularly in CD8+ T cells. Low levels of normalized T-cell clonal expansion were also seen in some patients who did not respond.

To sequence the TCRbeta CDR3 region, genomic DNA was isolated from the sorted cells. The immunoSEQ Assay was used to sequence the TCRbeta CDR3 regions. Entries here come from immuneACCESS through TCRdb and include only in-frame sequences with V and J called. Some clones fail to appear in such tables; in the studies checked, an unresolved V gene covers under half of the shortfall, and the cause of the remainder is unknown. The sample profile shows approximately 47,000 clones; 80% to 90% of them were found once. Around 10% of the sample is held by the ten biggest clonotypes. The trial excluded patients who had a history of autoimmune disease or who were on systemic immunosuppression. In every dose cohort, peripheral blood was drawn for TCR sequencing at baseline, cycle 4 day 1, and cycle 7 day 1. Samples were obtained from an open-label, multicenter, first-in-human phase I dose-escalation trial of ivuxolimab. Adults with locally advanced or metastatic head and neck squamous cell, hepatocellular, melanoma or renal cell carcinoma were enrolled in the trial. Before TCR sequencing, CD4+ T cells and CD8+ T cells were sorted from peripheral blood as separate populations.

This clone has just one count. Its binding antigen is unknown. Base qualities are not at hand, and no much larger clone is one base apart. CDR1 and CDR2 are read off the germline V gene (reference sequence) as GTSNPN and SVGIG. Germline trimming: 5 bases from V, 4 bases from J; junction bases outside gene matches: 12. The CDR3 spans 16 residues, from the cysteine through the phenylalanine. The read is trimmed to its CDR3 DNA, 48 bases read in frame from base 1. Source: CD4+ or CD8+ T cells sorted from blood, taken in a trial of the OX40 agonist ivuxolimab. The receptor was isolated from an adult with an advanced solid tumor such as melanoma, head and neck, liver or kidney cancer. The rearrangement combines TRBV30 with TRBJ2-1, with 9 bases in between that match TRBD2. In nucleotides, the sequence is TGTGCCTGGGTGGCAGGACTAGCGTCGTCGTACAATGAGCAGTTCTTC. The resulting protein is CAWVAGLASSYNEQFF.